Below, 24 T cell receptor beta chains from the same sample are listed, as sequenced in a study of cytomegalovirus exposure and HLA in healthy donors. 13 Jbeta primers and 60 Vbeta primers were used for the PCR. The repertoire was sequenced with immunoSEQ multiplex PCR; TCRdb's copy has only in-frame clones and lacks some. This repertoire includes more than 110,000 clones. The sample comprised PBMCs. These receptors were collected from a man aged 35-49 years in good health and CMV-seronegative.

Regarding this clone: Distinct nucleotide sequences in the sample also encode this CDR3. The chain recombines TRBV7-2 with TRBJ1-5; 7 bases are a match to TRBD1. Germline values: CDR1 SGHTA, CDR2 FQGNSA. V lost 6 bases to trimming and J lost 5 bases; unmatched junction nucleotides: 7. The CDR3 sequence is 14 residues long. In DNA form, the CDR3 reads TGTGCCAGCAGTTTGGACAGGTCCTATCAGCCCCAGCATTTT. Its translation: CASSLDRSYQPQHF.

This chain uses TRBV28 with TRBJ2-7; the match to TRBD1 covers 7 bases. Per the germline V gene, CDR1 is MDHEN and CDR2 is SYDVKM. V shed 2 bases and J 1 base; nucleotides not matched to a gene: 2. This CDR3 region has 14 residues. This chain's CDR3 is CASSLGGQSYEQYF. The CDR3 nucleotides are TGTGCCAGCAGTTTAGGGGGACAGTCCTACGAGCAGTACTTC.

The CDR3 loop reads CASSARTLVYEQYF. The CDR3 nucleotides read TGTGCCAGCAGCGCCCGGACTCTCGTCTACGAGCAGTACTTC. This chain joins TRBV7-2 and TRBJ2-7; perhaps TRBD2 as D (5 bases). Germline V gives CDR1 SGHTA, CDR2 FQGNSA. Trimming removed 5 bases from V and 3 bases from J, with 14 bases in between. The CDR3 covers 14 residues.

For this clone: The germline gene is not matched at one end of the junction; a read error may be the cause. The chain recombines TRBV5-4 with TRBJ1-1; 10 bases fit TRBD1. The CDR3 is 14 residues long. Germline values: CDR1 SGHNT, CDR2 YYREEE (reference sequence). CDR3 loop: CANSRTGGNTEAFF. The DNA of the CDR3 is TGTGCCAACAGCAGGACAGGGGGGAACACTGAAGCTTTCTTT.

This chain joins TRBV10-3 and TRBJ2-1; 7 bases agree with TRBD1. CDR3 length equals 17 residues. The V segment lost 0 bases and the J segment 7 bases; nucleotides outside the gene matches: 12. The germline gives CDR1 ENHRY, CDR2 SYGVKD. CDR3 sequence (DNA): TGTGCCATCAGTGAGTCCCACGACAGGGCGAGACATAATGAGCAGTTCTTC. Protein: CAISESHDRARHNEQFF.

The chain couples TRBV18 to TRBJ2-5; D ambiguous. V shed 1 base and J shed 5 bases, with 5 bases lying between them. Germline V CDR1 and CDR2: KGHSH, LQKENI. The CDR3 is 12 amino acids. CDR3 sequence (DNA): TGTGCCAGCTCACCACGGGCGGAGACCCAGTACTTC. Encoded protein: CASSPRAETQYF.

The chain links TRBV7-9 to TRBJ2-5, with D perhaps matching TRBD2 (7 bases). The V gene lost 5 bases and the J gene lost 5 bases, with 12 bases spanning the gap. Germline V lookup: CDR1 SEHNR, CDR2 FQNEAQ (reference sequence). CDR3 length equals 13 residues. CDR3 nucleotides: TGTGCCAGCAGCGCCGAGGGGGGGGAGACCCAGTACTTC. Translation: CASSAEGGETQYF.

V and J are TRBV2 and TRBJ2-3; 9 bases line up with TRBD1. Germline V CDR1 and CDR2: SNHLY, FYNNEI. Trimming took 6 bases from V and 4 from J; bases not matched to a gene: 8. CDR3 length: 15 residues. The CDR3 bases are TGTGCCAGCAGGACCGGGACAGGGTATTCAGATACGCAGTATTTT. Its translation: CASRTGTGYSDTQYF.

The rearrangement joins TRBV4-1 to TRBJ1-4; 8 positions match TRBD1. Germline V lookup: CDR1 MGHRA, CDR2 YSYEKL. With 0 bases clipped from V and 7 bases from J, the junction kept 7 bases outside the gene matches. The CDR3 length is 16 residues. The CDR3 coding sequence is TGCGCCAGCAGCCAAGATTTCGGGACAGGTGCTGAAAAACTGTTTTTT. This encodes CASSQDFGTGAEKLFF.

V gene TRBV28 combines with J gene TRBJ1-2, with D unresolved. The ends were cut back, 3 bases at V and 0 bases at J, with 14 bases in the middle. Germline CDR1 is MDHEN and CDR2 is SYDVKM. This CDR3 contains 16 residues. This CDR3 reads CASSFPTTETNYGYTF. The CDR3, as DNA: TGTGCCAGCAGTTTTCCCACAACAGAGACTAACTATGGCTACACCTTC.

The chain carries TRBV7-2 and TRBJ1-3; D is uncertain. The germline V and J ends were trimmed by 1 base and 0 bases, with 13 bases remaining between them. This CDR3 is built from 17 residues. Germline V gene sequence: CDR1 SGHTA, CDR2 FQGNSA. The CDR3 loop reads CASSLVVRTSSGNTIYF. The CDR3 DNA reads TGTGCCAGCAGCTTAGTAGTCCGCACGAGCTCTGGAAACACCATATATTTT.

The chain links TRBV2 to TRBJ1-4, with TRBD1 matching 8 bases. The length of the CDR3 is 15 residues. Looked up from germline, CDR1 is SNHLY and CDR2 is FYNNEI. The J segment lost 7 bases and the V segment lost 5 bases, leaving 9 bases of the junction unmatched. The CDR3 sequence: CASSRQGLRSEKLFF. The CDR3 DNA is TGTGCCAGCAGTCGACAGGGGTTGAGGAGTGAAAAACTGTTTTTT.

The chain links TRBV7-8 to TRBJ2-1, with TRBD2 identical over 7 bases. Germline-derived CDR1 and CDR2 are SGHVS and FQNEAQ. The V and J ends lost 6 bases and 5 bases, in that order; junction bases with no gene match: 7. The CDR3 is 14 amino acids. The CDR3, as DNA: TGTGCCAGCAGTCTGAGGCTAGCGGACAATGAGCAGTTCTTC. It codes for CASSLRLADNEQFF.

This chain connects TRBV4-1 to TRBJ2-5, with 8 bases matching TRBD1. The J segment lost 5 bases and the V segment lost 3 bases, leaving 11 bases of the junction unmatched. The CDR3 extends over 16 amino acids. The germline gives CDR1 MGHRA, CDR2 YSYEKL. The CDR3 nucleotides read TGCGCCAGCAGCCAGGATGACAGGGGCCTCGGGGAGACCCAGTACTTC. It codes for CASSQDDRGLGETQYF.

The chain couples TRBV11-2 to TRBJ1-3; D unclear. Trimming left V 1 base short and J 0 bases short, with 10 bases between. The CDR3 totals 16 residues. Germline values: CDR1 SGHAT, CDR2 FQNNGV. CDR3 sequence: CASSLAYESSGNTIYF. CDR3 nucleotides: TGTGCCAGCAGCTTAGCCTATGAAAGCTCTGGAAACACCATATATTTT.

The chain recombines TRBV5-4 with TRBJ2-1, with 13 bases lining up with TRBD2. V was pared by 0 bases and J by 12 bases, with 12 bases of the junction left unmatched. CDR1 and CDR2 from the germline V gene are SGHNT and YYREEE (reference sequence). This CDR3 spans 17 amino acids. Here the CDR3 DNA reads TGTGCCAGCAGCTTGGCCGCTGGACTAGCGGGGGACCAGGCGCAGTTCTTC. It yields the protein CASSLAAGLAGDQAQFF.

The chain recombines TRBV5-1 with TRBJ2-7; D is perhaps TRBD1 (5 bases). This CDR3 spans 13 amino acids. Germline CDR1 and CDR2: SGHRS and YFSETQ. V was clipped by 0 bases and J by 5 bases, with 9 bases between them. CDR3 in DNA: TGCGCCAGCAGCTTGGGTGCAGGGAACGAGCAGTACTTC. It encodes CASSLGAGNEQYF.

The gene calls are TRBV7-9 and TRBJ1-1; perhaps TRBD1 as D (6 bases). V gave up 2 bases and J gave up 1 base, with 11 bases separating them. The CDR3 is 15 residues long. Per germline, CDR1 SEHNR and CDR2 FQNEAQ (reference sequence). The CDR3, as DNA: TGTGCCAGCAGCTTATTACAGGGCTCGAACACTGAAGCTTTCTTT. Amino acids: CASSLLQGSNTEAFF.

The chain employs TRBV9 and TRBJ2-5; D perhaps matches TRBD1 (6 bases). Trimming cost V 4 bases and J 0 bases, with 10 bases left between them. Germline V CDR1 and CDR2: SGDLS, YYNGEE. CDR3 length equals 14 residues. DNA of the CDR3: TGTGCCAGCAGCACCGGGACAAACCAAGAGACCCAGTACTTC. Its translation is CASSTGTNQETQYF. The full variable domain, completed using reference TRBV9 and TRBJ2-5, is DSGVTQTPKHLITATGQRVTLRCSPRSGDLSVYWYQQSLDQGLQFLIQYYNGEERAKGNILERFSAQQFPDLHSELNLSSLELGDSALYFCASSTGTNQETQYFGPGTRLLVL.

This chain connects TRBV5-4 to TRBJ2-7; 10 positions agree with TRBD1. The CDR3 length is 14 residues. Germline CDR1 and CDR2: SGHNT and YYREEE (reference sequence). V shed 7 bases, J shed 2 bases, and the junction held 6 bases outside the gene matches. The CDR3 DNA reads TGTGCCAGCCATAGACAGGGGGCTACCTACGAGCAGTACTTC. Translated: CASHRQGATYEQYF.

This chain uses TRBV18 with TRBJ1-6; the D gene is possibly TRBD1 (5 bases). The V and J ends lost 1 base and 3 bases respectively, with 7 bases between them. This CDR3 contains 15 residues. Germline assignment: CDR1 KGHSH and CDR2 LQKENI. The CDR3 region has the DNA TGTGCCAGCTCACCACAGGGACTCTATAATTCACCCCTCCACTTT. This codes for CASSPQGLYNSPLHF.

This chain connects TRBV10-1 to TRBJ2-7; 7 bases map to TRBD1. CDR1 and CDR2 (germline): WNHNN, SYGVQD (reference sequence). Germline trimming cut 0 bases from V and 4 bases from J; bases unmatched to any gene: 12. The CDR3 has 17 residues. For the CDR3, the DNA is TGCGCCAGCAGTGAGTCCGGTGAGGCAGGGGGAAGATACGAGCAGTACTTC. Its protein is CASSESGEAGGRYEQYF.

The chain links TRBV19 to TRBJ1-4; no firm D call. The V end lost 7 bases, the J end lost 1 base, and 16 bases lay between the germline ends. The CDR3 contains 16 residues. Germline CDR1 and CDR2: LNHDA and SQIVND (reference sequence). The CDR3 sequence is CASNPRGQGTNEKLFF. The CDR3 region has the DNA TGTGCCAGTAACCCACGAGGGCAAGGAACTAATGAAAAACTGTTTTTT.

The chain's CDR3 is CSARSSYEQYF. CDR3 DNA sequence: TGCAGCGCTCGTAGCTCCTACGAGCAGTACTTC. The genes are TRBV29-1 and TRBJ2-5; D gene uncertain. Near its end, the DNA agrees better with TRBJ2-7, so the J call may be wrong. Germline CDR1 SQVTM, CDR2 ANQGSEA. CDR3 length: 11 amino acids.